The clone carrying this T cell receptor (beta chain) was found many times. Its target is unknown. The sample belongs to a study of T cells after yellow fever vaccination. On the study more broadly: Fractions of limited cellularity were prepared by means of SMART-Seq v4 Ultra Low Input. Study-level results: Though it reached lower strength, the secondary response hit its peak faster, day 5 versus 15. Re-detected after boosting: most primary clones, 96% of CD4 and about 85% of CD8.

Generation of TCR cDNA used 5'RACE template switching (which added a universal primer site and UMIs). TCRdb reprocessed the 5' RACE reads via MiXCR and lists one record per CDR3 protein. Among roughly 120,000 distinct CDR3 sequences listed, approximately 7% were seen once. Looked up from germline, CDR1 is SGHNT and CDR2 is YYREEE (reference sequence). This CDR3 is 13 amino acids long. The germline V and J ends were trimmed by 1 base and 8 bases, with 12 bases remaining between them. This receptor was identified in a man between 18 and 29 years old who received the YFV17D yellow fever vaccine. The rearrangement joins TRBV5-4 to TRBJ1-2; D is unclear. Sequencing was performed on CD4+ T cells sorted from PBMCs, taken 10 to 11 days after the first yellow fever vaccination. The CDR3 protein is CASSLRPLGGYTF. In DNA, the CDR3 is TGTGCCAGCAGCTTGCGGCCCCTTGGAGGCTACACCTTC.